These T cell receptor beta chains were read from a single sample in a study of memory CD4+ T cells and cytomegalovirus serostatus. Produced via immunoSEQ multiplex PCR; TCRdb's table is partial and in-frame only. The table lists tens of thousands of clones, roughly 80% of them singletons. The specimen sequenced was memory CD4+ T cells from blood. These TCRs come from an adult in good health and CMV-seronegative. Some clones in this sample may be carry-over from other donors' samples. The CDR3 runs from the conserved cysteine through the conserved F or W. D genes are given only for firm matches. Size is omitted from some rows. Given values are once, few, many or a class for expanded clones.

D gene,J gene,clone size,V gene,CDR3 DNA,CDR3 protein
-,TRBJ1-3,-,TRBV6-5,TGTGCCAGCAGTCCTCTGACCGCCTCTGGAAACACCATATATTTT,CASSPLTASGNTIYF
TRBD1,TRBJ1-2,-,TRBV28,TGTGCCAGCAGCGTACCGGGACAGGGGGTTTTAGGTGGCTACACCTTC,CASSVPGQGVLGGYTF
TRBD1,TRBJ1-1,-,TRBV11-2,TGTGCCAGCAGCTCCAGGGGGGGCCTGAACACTGAAGCTTTCTTT,CASSSRGGLNTEAFF
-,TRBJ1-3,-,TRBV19,TGTGCCAGTAGTATAGTCTCGGCAGGAGCCTCTGGAAACACCATATATTTT,CASSIVSAGASGNTIYF
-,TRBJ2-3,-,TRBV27,TGTGCCAGCAGTCCATTCCAAGCACAGGGTGATACGCAGTATTTT,CASSPFQAQGDTQYF
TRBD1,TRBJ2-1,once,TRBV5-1,TGCGCCAGCACTATACAGGGGGATGGTGAGCAGTTCTTC,CASTIQGDGEQFF
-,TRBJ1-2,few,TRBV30,TGTGCCTGGAGTTTGGCAGGGGATAGCTATGGCTACACCTTC,CAWSLAGDSYGYTF
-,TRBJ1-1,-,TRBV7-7,TGTGCTAGCAGCACGACACCCAACACTGAAGCTTTCTTT,CASSTTPNTEAFF
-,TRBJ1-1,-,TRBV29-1,TGCAGCGTCGGGGGGGACACTGAAGCTTTCTTT,CSVGGDTEAFF
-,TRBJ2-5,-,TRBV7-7,TGTGCTAGCAGCTTAAGTAGGGATAGAGAGACCCAGTACTTC,CASSLSRDRETQYF
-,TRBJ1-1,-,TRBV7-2,TGTGCCAGCAGCCCAAGGTTAACAAGGAACACTGAAGCTTTCTTT,CASSPRLTRNTEAFF
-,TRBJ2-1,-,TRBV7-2,TGTGCCAGCAGCTCCCGAGGGGAGACCCCCTACAATGAGCAGTTCTTC,CASSSRGETPYNEQFF
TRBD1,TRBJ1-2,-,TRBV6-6,TGTGCCAGCAGACAAACAGGGGGCGATTCTAACTATGGCTACACCTTC,CASRQTGGDSNYGYTF
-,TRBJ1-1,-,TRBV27,TGTGCCAGCAACCCGACAGCTCGACTTGGCACTGAAGCTTTCTTT,CASNPTARLGTEAFF
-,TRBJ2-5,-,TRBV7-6,TGTGCCAGCAGCTCTGCCGGGAGCGGAGGAGCCCAGTACTTC,CASSSAGSGGAQYF
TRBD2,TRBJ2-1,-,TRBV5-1,TGCGCCAGCAGCCCGAGCGGGGGGGCTTACAATGAGCAGTTCTTC,CASSPSGGAYNEQFF
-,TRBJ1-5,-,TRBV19,TGTGCCAGTCAGAACCGGGCCGGTAATCAGCCCCAGCATTTT,CASQNRAGNQPQHF
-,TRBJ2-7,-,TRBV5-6,TGTGCCAGCAGCTTGGTATTAGGCTACGAGCAGTACTTC,CASSLVLGYEQYF
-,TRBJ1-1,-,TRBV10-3,TGTGCCATCGAGAAGGGGCAGGACACTGAAGCTTTCTTT,CAIEKGQDTEAFF
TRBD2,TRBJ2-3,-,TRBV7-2,TGTGCCAGCAAAAACAGCGGGGGGACAGATACGCAGTATTTT,CASKNSGGTDTQYF
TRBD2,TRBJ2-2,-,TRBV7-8,TGTGCCAGCAGGTTGACTAGCGGGAACACCGGGGAGCTGTTTTTT,CASRLTSGNTGELFF
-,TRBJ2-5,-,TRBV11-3,TGTGCCAGCAGCTTAGTTGGCAACCAAGAGACCCAGTACTTC,CASSLVGNQETQYF